Shown below are 17 T cell receptor beta chains from a single sample sequenced in a study of T cells in tumors and immune-related adverse events. TCRdb keeps only in-frame clones here, not all; method: immunoSEQ multiplex PCR. Found here are approximately 8,100 clones, around 95% of them singletons; the top ten hold about 2%. The sequencing here drew on lymph node tissue, taken from a patient treated with anti-PD-1 therapy. The source of these receptors is a female donor with metastatic renal cell carcinoma.

This clone was counted a single time. The chain couples TRBV6-6 to TRBJ2-3; TRBD1 agrees at 7 bases. Germline V CDR1 and CDR2: MNHNY, SVGAGI (reference sequence). This CDR3 region has 13 residues. V gave up 6 bases and J gave up 6 bases; unmatched junction bases: 6. The CDR3 DNA sequence: TGTGCCAGCAGCGGCCTAGGGGGCGATACGCAGTATTTT. Amino acid sequence: CASSGLGGDTQYF.

The CDR3 DNA reads TGTGCCAGCAGCTTGCAGGGGGCAGCTCAGCCCCAGCATTTT. Protein: CASSLQGAAQPQHF. This sequence joins TRBV7-6 and TRBJ1-5, with 8 bases that match TRBD1. There are 14 residues in the CDR3. Germline CDR1 SGHVS, CDR2 FNYEAQ. Germline trimming cut 3 bases from V and 6 bases from J; bases unmatched to any gene: 4.

The J gene is TRBJ1-3, the V gene TRBV6-5, with 9 nucleotides matching TRBD1. There are 14 residues in the CDR3. Germline V CDR1 and CDR2: MNHEY, SVGAGI. Trimming took 6 bases from V and 2 from J; bases not matched to a gene: 2. CDR3 DNA sequence: TGTGCCAGCAGAAGGACAGGGGCTGGAAACACCATATATTTT. It specifies CASRRTGAGNTIYF.

The chain joins TRBV28 to TRBJ2-5, with TRBD2 matching over 8 bases. The J segment lost 4 bases and the V segment lost 5 bases, leaving 6 bases of the junction unmatched. The CDR3 runs 14 residues. CDR1 is MDHEN, CDR2 SYDVKM, per germline. The CDR3 DNA reads as TGTGCCAGCAGTACTAGCGGAGGGGCAGAGACCCAGTACTTC. Amino acid sequence: CASSTSGGAETQYF.

V and J are TRBV5-1 and TRBJ2-2; D not resolved. Trimming took 0 bases from V and 0 from J, leaving 3 bases between them. The CDR3 totals 14 residues. CDR1 is SGHRS and CDR2 is YFSETQ in the germline V gene. CDR3 nucleotides: TGCGCCAGCAGCTTGGAACCGAACACCGGGGAGCTGTTTTTT. Protein: CASSLEPNTGELFF.

This clone has a handful of counts. This rearrangement joins TRBV5-4 to TRBJ1-1; D is uncertain. The CDR3 is 12 amino acids. CDR1 and CDR2 from the germline V gene are SGHNT and YYREEE (reference sequence). V lost 6 bases to trimming and J lost 6 bases, with 12 bases between them. DNA of the CDR3: TGTGCCAGCAACGGTGAAGCCCCTGAAGCTTTCTTT. It specifies CASNGEAPEAFF.

The chain couples TRBV11-2 to TRBJ2-2; 9 bases match TRBD1. CDR3 size: 18 residues. Per germline, CDR1 SGHAT and CDR2 FQNNGV. Trimming cost V 4 bases and J 4 bases; bases outside gene matches: 13. CDR3 sequence reads: CASSSPPWTGAGTGELFF. CDR3 nucleotide sequence: TGTGCCAGCAGCTCGCCCCCGTGGACAGGGGCCGGCACCGGGGAGCTGTTTTTT. The entire variable domain, with the rest obtained from reference TRBV11-2 and TRBJ2-2, is as follows: EAGVAQSPRYKIIEKRQSVAFWCNPISGHATLYWYQQILGQGPKLLIQFQNNGVVDDSQLPKDRFSAERLKGVDSTLKIQPAKLEDSAVYLCASSSPPWTGAGTGELFFGEGSRLTVL.

CDR3 residues: CASSIPGRPNIQYF. The CDR3 nucleotides read TGTGCCAGTAGTATCCCCGGCAGGCCAAACATTCAGTACTTC. The chain is built from TRBV19 and TRBJ2-4; D remains unclear. V lost 3 bases to trimming and J lost 6 bases, with 12 bases between them. Germline values: CDR1 LNHDA, CDR2 SQIVND (reference sequence). CDR3 length equals 14 residues.

On this clone: A read error may produce the germline difference seen at one junction end. The V gene is TRBV27, the J gene TRBJ2-2, with D tentatively TRBD1 (6 bases). The germline CDR1 and CDR2 sequences are MNHEY and SMNVEV (reference sequence). CDR3 length: 15 residues. In DNA, the CDR3 is TGTGCCAGCAGTCTCGAAGAACAGGGCCACCGGGGAGCTGTTTTT. Protein: CASSLEEQGHRGAVF.

This clone was counted a single time. The chain is built from TRBV4-3 and TRBJ2-2; TRBD1 matches 7 bases. Germline V gene lookup returns CDR1 LGHNA and CDR2 YSLEER. The CDR3 spans 18 residues. Trimming took 0 bases from V and 0 from J; bases not matched to a gene: 7. CDR3 sequence: CASSQDHRQGANTGELFF. CDR3 in DNA: TGCGCCAGCAGCCAAGACCATCGGCAGGGGGCGAACACCGGGGAGCTGTTTTTT.

This clone was found once. The chain joins TRBV5-4 to TRBJ2-5, with unresolved D. Trimming took off 0 bases at V and 6 bases at J, with 12 bases between the two ends. The germline V gene has CDR1 SGHNT and CDR2 YYREEE (reference sequence). This CDR3 region has 14 residues. This chain's CDR3 is CASSLVLGGKTQYF. CDR3 in DNA: TGTGCCAGCAGCTTGGTTCTAGGCGGAAAGACCCAGTACTTC. Supplemented by reference TRBV5-4 and TRBJ2-5, the full variable domain reads ETGVTQSPTHLIKTRGQQVTLRCSSQSGHNTVSWYQQALGQGPQFIFQYYREEENGRGNFPPRFSGLQFPNYSSELNVNALELDDSALYLCASSLVLGGKTQYFGPGTRLLVL.

The chain carries TRBV4-2 and TRBJ1-2; perhaps TRBD1 as D (5 bases). V lost 1 base to trimming and J lost 5 bases, with 11 bases between them. CDR1 is LGHNA and CDR2 is YNFKEQ in the germline V gene. This CDR3 comprises 14 residues. In DNA, the CDR3 is TGTGCCAGCAGCCAAGTCGGGCAGGGTTATGGCTACACCTTC. The encoded protein is CASSQVGQGYGYTF.

This rearrangement joins TRBV11-2 to TRBJ2-7, with D possibly being TRBD1 (5 bases). The length of the CDR3 is 19 residues. Germline V gene lookup returns CDR1 SGHAT and CDR2 FQNNGV. V was trimmed by 4 bases and J by 6 bases, leaving 31 bases between them. The CDR3 coding sequence is TGTGCCAGCAGCTCCATCTTGGCTAGAGCCTTGAGTCAGGGTGGCGAGCAGTACTTC. Translated: CASSSILARALSQGGEQYF.

The rearrangement uses TRBV2 and TRBJ1-5; weak D call: TRBD1 (6 bases). V lost 6 bases to trimming and J lost 4 bases, with 16 bases between them. Germline loops: CDR1 SNHLY, CDR2 FYNNEI. This CDR3 comprises 15 residues. The CDR3 spells CASSPAPGDNQPQHF. The CDR3 DNA reads TGTGCCAGCAGCCCAGCGCCAGGGGATAATCAGCCCCAGCATTTT.

This sequence joins TRBV2 and TRBJ2-1, with TRBD2 matching 14 bases. CDR1 is SNHLY and CDR2 is FYNNEI in the germline V gene. The V gene end was trimmed by 7 bases and the J gene end by 7 bases; junction bases not matched to a gene: 9. The CDR3 spans 16 residues. CDR3 bases: TGTGCCAGCAACCTCCGGACTAGCGGGAGGAAGAATGAGCAGTTCTTC. Residues: CASNLRTSGRKNEQFF. The whole variable domain, filled in from reference TRBV2 and TRBJ2-1, reads EPEVTQTPSHQVTQMGQEVILRCVPISNHLYFYWYRQILGQKVEFLVSFYNNEISEKSEIFDDQFSVERPDGSNFTLKIRSTKLEDSAMYFCASNLRTSGRKNEQFFGPGTRLTVL.

V gene TRBV5-6 combines with J gene TRBJ1-2; the D is unclear. Germline CDR1 and CDR2: SGHDT and YYEEEE. This CDR3 comprises 15 residues. Between the trimmed V and J ends, which lost 0 bases and 8 bases, there was a span of 17 bases. The DNA for the CDR3 is TGTGCCAGCAGCTTGGCCAGCAGGTTATGGTTGGGCTACACCTTC. This sequence encodes CASSLASRLWLGYTF.

The rearrangement uses TRBV15 and TRBJ2-1; weak D call: TRBD2 (6 bases). With 3 bases removed from V and 8 bases from J, the gap between germline ends came to 11 bases. Germline V gene data show CDR1 as LNHNV and CDR2 as YYDKDF (reference sequence). The length of the CDR3 is 13 residues. As DNA, the CDR3 is TGTGCCACCAGCAGCGGACTAACCCATGAGCAGTTCTTC. It yields the protein CATSSGLTHEQFF. Complete variable domain (other parts from reference TRBV15 and TRBJ2-1): DAMVIQNPRYQVTQFGKPVTLSCSQTLNHNVMYWYQQKSSQAPKLLFHYYDKDFNNEADTPDNFQSRRPNTSFCFLDIRSPGLGDTAMYLCATSSGLTHEQFFGPGTRLTVL.